What follows are 9 T cell receptor beta chains derived from one specimen sequenced in a study of T-cell memory formation after mild COVID-19 (dated by TCRdb to 2020 to 2022). Libraries were constructed by 5' RACE. The run used an Illumina NovaSeq 6000. The public reads were reanalyzed by TCRdb: fastp trimming at Q25, MiXCR alignment, in-frame beta chains only. Rows are combined by CDR3 protein, so each entry shows the most common genes and DNA. Here the sample has 150,000 to 200,000 distinct CDR3 sequences; roughly 31% occur a single time. The ten biggest clones cover 12% of the sample. The sequenced sample consisted of PBMCs or a T cell subset sorted from them (not recorded which). These receptors were collected from an adult woman who had mild COVID-19 (a few samples of this study predate the infection). The sample titles of this study are shuffled in the database, so cell type and time point are left out; the donor was told from shared clones.

This chain connects TRBV5-1 to TRBJ2-7; 8 nucleotides agree with TRBD1. The CDR3 covers 14 residues. Germline loops: CDR1 SGHRS, CDR2 YFSETQ. V shed 0 bases, J shed 3 bases, and the junction held 2 bases outside the gene matches. The CDR3 DNA reads TGCGCCAGCAGCTTGGCAGGGACAGGCTACGAGCAGTACTTC. The encoded protein is CASSLAGTGYEQYF.

J is TRBJ1-2 and V is TRBV7-2, with D perhaps matching TRBD1 (6 bases). Trimming took off 1 base at V and 3 bases at J, with 9 bases between the two ends. The germline CDR1 and CDR2 sequences are SGHTA and FQGNSA. CDR3 length: 14 amino acids. For the CDR3, the DNA is TGTGCCAGCAGCTTAGAGCCAGGGGACTATGGCTACACCTTC. This sequence encodes CASSLEPGDYGYTF.

This clonotype was counted a few times. This chain uses TRBV29-1 with TRBJ2-1; 7 nucleotides line up with TRBD2. CDR1 is SQVTM, CDR2 ANQGSEA, per germline. The CDR3 length is 14 residues. Unmatched junction bases numbered 9, after V lost 7 bases and J lost 3 bases. The CDR3 protein is CSEYGTTDYNEQFF. The CDR3 region has the DNA TGCAGCGAGTACGGGACTACGGACTACAATGAGCAGTTCTTC.

The genes are TRBV6-5 and TRBJ2-1; D gene unclear. CDR1 and CDR2 from the germline V gene are MNHEY and SVGAGI. This CDR3 is built from 13 residues. Trimming stripped 6 bases from V and 0 bases from J, with 6 bases between. For the CDR3, the DNA is TGTGCCAGCAGAGACAACTCCTACAATGAGCAGTTCTTC. Encoded protein: CASRDNSYNEQFF.

The count of this clonotype is one. This chain joins TRBV3-1 and TRBJ1-1, with a possible D match to TRBD1 (5 bases). The CDR3 length is 12 residues. The V gene's germline CDR1 is LGHDT and CDR2 YNNKEL (reference sequence). Trimming left V 0 bases short and J 10 bases short, with 9 bases between. This CDR3 is CASSQDVGVAFF. In DNA form, the CDR3 reads TGTGCCAGCAGCCAAGATGTAGGGGTAGCTTTCTTT.

The V gene is TRBV18, the J gene TRBJ2-5; D might be TRBD1 (5 bases). Trimming removed 3 bases at V and 1 base at J, with 9 bases between. Germline CDR1 KGHSH, CDR2 LQKENI. This CDR3 has 14 residues. CDR3 region: CASSPRDFQETQYF. CDR3 DNA: TGTGCCAGCTCACCCAGGGATTTCCAAGAGACCCAGTACTTC.

The chain employs TRBV6-2 or TRBV6-3 and TRBJ2-1, with 10 bases identical to TRBD2. This CDR3 region has 17 residues. V trimming: 4 bases; J trimming: 9 bases; junction bases outside the gene matches: 15. Germline V CDR1 and CDR2: MNHEY, SVGEGT. The CDR3 spells CASSSQRLAGVDGEQFF. For the CDR3, the DNA is TGTGCCAGCAGTTCTCAACGCCTAGCGGGAGTTGATGGTGAGCAGTTCTTC.

This clonotype was detected a few times. The chain's CDR3 is CASRPESTGELFF. CDR3 coding DNA: TGCGCCAGCCGGCCAGAAAGCACCGGGGAGCTGTTTTTT. The chain joins TRBV5-1 to TRBJ2-2; no clear D gene. From germline, CDR1 is SGHRS and CDR2 YFSETQ. Trimming cost V 7 bases and J 4 bases, with 11 bases left between them. This CDR3 comprises 13 residues.

The genes are TRBV6-5 and TRBJ2-2; TRBD2 matches 7 bases. Per the germline V gene, CDR1 is MNHEY and CDR2 is SVGAGI. The CDR3 sequence is 17 residues long. After removal of 0 bases from V and 1 base from J, the junction contained 5 bases not matched to a gene. CDR3 sequence (DNA): TGTGCCAGCAGTTACTCGGTGGGAGGGTTGAACACCGGGGAGCTGTTTTTT. Translating it yields CASSYSVGGLNTGELFF.